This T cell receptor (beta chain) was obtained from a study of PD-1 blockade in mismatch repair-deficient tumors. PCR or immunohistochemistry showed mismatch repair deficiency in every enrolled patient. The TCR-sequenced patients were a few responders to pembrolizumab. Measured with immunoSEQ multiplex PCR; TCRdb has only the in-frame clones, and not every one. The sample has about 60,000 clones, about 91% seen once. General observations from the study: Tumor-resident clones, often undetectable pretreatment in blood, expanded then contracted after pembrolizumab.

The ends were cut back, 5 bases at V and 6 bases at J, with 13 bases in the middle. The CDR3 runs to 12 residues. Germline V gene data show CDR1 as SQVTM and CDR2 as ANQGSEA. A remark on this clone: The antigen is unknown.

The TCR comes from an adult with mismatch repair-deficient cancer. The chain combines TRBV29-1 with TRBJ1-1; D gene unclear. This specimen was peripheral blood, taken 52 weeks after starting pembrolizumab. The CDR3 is CSVYLSGAEAFF. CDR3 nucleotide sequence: TGCAGCGTTTACCTGTCTGGGGCTGAAGCTTTCTTT.